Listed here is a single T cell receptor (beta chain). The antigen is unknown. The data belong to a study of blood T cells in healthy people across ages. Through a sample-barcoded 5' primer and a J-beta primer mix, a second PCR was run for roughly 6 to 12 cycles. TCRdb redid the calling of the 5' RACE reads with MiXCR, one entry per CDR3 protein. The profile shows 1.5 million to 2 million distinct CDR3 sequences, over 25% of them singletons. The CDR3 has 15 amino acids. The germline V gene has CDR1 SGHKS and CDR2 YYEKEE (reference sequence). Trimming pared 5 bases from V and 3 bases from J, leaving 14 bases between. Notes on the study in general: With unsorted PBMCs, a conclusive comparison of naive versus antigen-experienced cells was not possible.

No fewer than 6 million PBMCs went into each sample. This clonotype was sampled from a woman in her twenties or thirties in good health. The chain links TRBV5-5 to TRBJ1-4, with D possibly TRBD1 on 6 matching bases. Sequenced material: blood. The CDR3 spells CASSPTGNPNEKLFF. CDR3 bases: TGTGCCAGCAGTCCCACAGGGAACCCTAATGAAAAACTGTTTTTT.